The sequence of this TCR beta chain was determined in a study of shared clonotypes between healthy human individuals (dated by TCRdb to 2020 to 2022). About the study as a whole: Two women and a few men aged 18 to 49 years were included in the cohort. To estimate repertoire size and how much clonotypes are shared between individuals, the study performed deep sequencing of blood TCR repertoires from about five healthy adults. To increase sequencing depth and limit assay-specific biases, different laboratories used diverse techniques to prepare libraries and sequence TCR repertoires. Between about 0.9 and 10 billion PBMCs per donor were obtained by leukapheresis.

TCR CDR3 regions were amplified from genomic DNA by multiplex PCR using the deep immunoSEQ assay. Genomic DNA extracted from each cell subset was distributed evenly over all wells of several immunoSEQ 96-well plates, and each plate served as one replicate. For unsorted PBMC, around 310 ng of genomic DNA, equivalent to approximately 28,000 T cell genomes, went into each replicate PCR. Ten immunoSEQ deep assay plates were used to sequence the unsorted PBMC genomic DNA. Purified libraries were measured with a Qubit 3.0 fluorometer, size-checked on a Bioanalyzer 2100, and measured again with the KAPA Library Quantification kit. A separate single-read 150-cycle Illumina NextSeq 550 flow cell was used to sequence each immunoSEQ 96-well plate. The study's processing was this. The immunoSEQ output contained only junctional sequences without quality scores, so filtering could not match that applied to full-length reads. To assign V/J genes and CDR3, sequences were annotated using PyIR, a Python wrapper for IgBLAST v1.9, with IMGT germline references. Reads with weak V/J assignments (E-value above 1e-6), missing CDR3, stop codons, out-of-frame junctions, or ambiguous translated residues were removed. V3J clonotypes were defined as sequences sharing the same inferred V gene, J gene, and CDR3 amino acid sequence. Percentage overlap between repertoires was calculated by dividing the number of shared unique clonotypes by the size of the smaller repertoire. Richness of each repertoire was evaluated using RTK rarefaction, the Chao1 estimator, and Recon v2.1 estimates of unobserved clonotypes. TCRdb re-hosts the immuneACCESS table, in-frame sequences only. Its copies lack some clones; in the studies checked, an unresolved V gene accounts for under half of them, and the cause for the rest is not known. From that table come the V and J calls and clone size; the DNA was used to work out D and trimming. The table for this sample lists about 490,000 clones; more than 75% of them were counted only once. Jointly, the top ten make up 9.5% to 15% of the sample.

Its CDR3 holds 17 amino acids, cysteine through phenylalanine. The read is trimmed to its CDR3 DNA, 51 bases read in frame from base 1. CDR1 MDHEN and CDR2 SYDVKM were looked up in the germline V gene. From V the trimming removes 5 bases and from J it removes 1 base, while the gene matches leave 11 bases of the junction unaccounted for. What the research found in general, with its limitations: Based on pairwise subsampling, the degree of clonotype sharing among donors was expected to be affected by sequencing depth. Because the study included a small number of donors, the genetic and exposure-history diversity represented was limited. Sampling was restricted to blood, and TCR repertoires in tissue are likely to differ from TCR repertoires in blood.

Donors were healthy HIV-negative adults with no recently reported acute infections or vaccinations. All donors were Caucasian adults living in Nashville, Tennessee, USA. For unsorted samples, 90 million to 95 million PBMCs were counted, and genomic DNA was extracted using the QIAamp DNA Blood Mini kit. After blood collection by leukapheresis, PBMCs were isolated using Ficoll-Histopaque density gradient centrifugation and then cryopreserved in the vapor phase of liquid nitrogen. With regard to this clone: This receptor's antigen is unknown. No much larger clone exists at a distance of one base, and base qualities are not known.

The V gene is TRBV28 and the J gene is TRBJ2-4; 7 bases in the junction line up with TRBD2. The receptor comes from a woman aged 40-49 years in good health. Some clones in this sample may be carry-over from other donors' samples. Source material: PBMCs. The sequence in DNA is TGTGCCAGCAGTCCCCGCCAAGGGAGGGGTGCCAAAAACATTCAGTACTTC. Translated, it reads CASSPRQGRGAKNIQYF.